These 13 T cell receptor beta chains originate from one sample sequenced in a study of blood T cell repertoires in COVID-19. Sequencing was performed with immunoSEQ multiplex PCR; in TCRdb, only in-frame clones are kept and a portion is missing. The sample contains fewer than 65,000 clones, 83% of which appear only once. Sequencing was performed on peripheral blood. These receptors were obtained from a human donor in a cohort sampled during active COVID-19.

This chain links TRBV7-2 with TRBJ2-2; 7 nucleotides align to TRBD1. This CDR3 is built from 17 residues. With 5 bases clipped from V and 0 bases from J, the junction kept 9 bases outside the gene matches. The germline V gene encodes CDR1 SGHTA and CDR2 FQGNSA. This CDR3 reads CASSPGLTGTNTGELFF. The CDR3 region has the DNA TGTGCCAGCAGCCCCGGCCTGACAGGGACGAACACCGGGGAGCTGTTTTTT.

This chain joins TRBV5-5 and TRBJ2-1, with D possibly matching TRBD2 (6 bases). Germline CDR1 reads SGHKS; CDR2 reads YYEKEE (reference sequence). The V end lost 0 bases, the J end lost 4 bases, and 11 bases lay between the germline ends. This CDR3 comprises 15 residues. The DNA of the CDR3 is TGTGCCAGCAGCTTGGCGGTAGCGGTTTACAATGAGCAGTTCTTC. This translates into CASSLAVAVYNEQFF.

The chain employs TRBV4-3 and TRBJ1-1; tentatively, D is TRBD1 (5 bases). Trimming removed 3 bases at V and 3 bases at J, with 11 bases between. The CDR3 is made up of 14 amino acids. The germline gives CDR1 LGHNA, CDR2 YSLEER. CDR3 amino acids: CASSQYWGDTEAFF. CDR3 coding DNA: TGCGCCAGCAGCCAGTATTGGGGGGACACTGAAGCTTTCTTT.

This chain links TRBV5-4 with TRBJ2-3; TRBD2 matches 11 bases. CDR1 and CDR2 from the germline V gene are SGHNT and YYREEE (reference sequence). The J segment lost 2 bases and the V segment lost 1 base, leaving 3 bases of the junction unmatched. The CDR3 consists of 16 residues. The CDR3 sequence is CASSLLAGGTTDTQYF. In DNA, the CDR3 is TGTGCCAGCAGCTTGCTAGCGGGGGGAACCACAGATACGCAGTATTTT.

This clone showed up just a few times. CDR3 loop: CASSEAGLQGGELFF. The DNA for the CDR3 is TGTGCCAGCAGTGAAGCCGGACTACAAGGCGGGGAGCTGTTTTTT. J is TRBJ2-2 and V is TRBV2; possible D gene TRBD2, 6 bases. V was pared by 0 bases and J by 7 bases, with 12 bases between. From germline, CDR1 is SNHLY and CDR2 FYNNEI. This CDR3 has 15 residues. Supplemented by reference TRBV2 and TRBJ2-2, the full variable domain reads EPEVTQTPSHQVTQMGQEVILRCVPISNHLYFYWYRQILGQKVEFLVSFYNNEISEKSEIFDDQFSVERPDGSNFTLKIRSTKLEDSAMYFCASSEAGLQGGELFFGEGSRLTVL.

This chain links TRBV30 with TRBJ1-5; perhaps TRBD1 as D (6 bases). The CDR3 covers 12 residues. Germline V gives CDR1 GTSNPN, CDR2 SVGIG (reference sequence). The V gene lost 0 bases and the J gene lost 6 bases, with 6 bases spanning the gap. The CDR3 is CAWSVQGQPQHF. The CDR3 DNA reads TGTGCCTGGAGTGTACAGGGTCAGCCCCAGCATTTT.

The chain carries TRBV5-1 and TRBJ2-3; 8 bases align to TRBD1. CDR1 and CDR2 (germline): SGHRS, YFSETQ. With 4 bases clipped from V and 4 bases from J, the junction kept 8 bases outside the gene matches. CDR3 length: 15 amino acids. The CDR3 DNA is TGCGCCAGCAGCCGCCAGGGGGCGGTTTCAGATACGCAGTATTTT. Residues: CASSRQGAVSDTQYF. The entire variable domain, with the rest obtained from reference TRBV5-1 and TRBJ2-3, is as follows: KAGVTQTPRYLIKTRGQQVTLSCSPISGHRSVSWYQQTPGQGLQFLFEYFSETQRNKGNFPGRFSGRQFSNSRSEMNVSTLELGDSALYLCASSRQGAVSDTQYFGPGTRLTVL.

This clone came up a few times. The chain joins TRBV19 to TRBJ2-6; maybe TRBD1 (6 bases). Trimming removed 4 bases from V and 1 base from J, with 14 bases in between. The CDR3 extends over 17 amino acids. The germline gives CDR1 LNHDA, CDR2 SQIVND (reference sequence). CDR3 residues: CASSRDNLPSGANVLTF. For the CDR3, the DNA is TGTGCCAGTAGTAGGGACAATTTGCCATCTGGGGCCAACGTCCTGACTTTC.

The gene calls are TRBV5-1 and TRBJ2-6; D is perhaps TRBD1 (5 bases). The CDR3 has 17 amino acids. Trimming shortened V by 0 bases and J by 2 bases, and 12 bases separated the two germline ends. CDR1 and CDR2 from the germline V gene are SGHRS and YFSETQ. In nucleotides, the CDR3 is TGCGCCAGCAGCTTGGTGTCCCCAGGGACTGGGGCCAACGTCCTGACTTTC. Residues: CASSLVSPGTGANVLTF.

In nucleotides, the CDR3 is TGTGCCAGCAGTAATCGCGGCAGGGCTAATCAGTACTTC. Translated: CASSNRGRANQYF. The V call is TRBV12-3 or TRBV12-4, the J call TRBJ2-4; the D gene is possibly TRBD1 (5 bases). The CDR3 covers 13 residues. Trimming left V 5 bases short and J 12 bases short, with 17 bases between.

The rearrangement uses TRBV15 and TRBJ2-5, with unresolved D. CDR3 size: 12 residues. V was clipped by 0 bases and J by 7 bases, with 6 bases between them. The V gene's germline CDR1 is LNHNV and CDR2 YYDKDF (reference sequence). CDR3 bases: TGTGCCACCAGCAGAGATGCGGCGACCCAGTACTTC. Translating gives CATSRDAATQYF.

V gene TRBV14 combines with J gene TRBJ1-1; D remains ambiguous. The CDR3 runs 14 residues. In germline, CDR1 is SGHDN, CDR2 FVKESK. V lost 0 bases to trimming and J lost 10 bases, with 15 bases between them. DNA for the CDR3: TGTGCCAGCAGCCAAGATCACGGGGTCCGGGGAGCTTTCTTT. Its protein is CASSQDHGVRGAFF.

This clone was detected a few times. The CDR3 DNA sequence: TGTGCCATCAGTGAGTCGACAGTGAGCTCCTATAATTCACCCCTCCACTTT. Translating it yields CAISESTVSSYNSPLHF. The V call is TRBV10-3, the J call TRBJ1-6; perhaps TRBD1 as D (5 bases). The CDR3 sequence is 17 residues long. With 0 bases removed from V and 0 bases from J, the gap between germline ends came to 9 bases. Germline CDR1 is ENHRY and CDR2 is SYGVKD.